The 21 T cell receptor beta chains below were found in one sample sequenced in a study of blood T cell repertoires in COVID-19. Only in-frame clones appear in the TCRdb table, and some are missing; sequencing was by immunoSEQ multiplex PCR. The sample has some 150,000 clones; 80% to 90% are singletons. The sequenced sample was peripheral blood. All receptors derive from a man between 45 and 60 years old with active COVID-19.

The chain carries TRBV10-3 and TRBJ1-5; 9 bases line up with TRBD1. Germline V gene lookup returns CDR1 ENHRY and CDR2 SYGVKD. J lost 5 bases, V lost 10 bases, and 6 bases had no gene match. CDR3 length: 13 residues. The CDR3 DNA reads as TGTGCCACTCGACAGGGGGGCTATCAGCCCCAGCATTTT. Its protein product is CATRQGGYQPQHF.

The chain combines TRBV10-3 with TRBJ1-5; 10 bases are a match to TRBD1. V dropped 11 bases and J dropped 6; count of bases not matched to a gene: 10. CDR3 length: 14 residues. Per germline, CDR1 ENHRY and CDR2 SYGVKD. The DNA of the CDR3 is TGTGCCGTCCCGGGACAGGGGATTATTCAGCCCCAGCATTTT. It codes for CAVPGQGIIQPQHF.

The chain recombines TRBV6-5 with TRBJ1-2; 7 positions agree with TRBD1. Germline trimming cut 5 bases from V and 4 bases from J; bases unmatched to any gene: 7. Germline V gene sequence: CDR1 MNHEY, CDR2 SVGAGI. The CDR3 spans 14 residues. The CDR3 nucleotides read TGTGCCAGCAGTCGACAGGGTGTGGGCTATGGCTACACCTTC. Translated, it gives CASSRQGVGYGYTF.

The genes are TRBV7-2 and TRBJ1-6; no reliable D call. Trimming took off 1 base at V and 10 bases at J, with 14 bases between the two ends. CDR3 length equals 15 residues. The germline gives CDR1 SGHTA, CDR2 FQGNSA. CDR3 nucleotide sequence: TGTGCCAGCAGCTTAGAGGCCTTGGGGAGGTCACCCCTCCACTTT. Amino acids: CASSLEALGRSPLHF. The full variable domain, its missing parts supplied by reference TRBV7-2 and TRBJ1-6, is GAGVSQSPSNKVTEKGKDVELRCDPISGHTALYWYRQSLGQGLEFLIYFQGNSAPDKSGLPSDRFSAERTGGSVSTLTIQRTQQEDSAVYLCASSLEALGRSPLHFGNGTRLTVT.

This clone was picked up a small number of times. The rearrangement links TRBV2 to TRBJ2-2; D may be TRBD1 (5 bases). V was pared by 2 bases and J by 7 bases, with 14 bases between. This CDR3 contains 15 residues. Germline V CDR1 and CDR2: SNHLY, FYNNEI. As DNA, the CDR3 is TGTGCCAGCAGTGAATCGCCCAGGGTGAACGGGGAGCTGTTTTTT. Translation: CASSESPRVNGELFF.

This sequence joins TRBV5-1 and TRBJ2-2; tentatively, D is TRBD1 (6 bases). Trimming shortened V by 3 bases and J by 3 bases, and 12 bases separated the two germline ends. Germline V gene sequence: CDR1 SGHRS, CDR2 YFSETQ. The CDR3 is made up of 15 amino acids. CDR3: CASSSQGPDTGELFF. The CDR3 DNA reads TGCGCCAGCAGCTCACAGGGTCCGGACACCGGGGAGCTGTTTTTT.

This clone was observed once. The genes are TRBV2 and TRBJ2-2, with D possibly being TRBD1 (5 bases). Germline V gene lookup returns CDR1 SNHLY and CDR2 FYNNEI. This CDR3 is built from 14 residues. Trimming cost V 7 bases and J 3 bases, with 12 bases left between them. This CDR3 is CASMVGLHTGELFF. In nucleotides, the CDR3 is TGTGCCAGCATGGTGGGGCTCCACACCGGGGAGCTGTTTTTT.

The chain is built from TRBV12-5 and TRBJ2-3, with 8 bases that match TRBD2. This CDR3 is 17 amino acids long. V lost 2 bases and J lost 2; bases outside the gene matches: 9. Looked up from germline, CDR1 is LGHNT and CDR2 is FRNRAP. The CDR3 DNA reads as TGTGCTAGTGGTTTGTCCCGGGGCGGGGGGACCACAGATACGCAGTATTTT. This encodes CASGLSRGGGTTDTQYF.

The gene calls are TRBV4-1 and TRBJ2-2; 12 nucleotides agree with TRBD2. Germline trimming cut 4 bases from V and 5 bases from J; bases unmatched to any gene: 23. The germline CDR1 and CDR2 sequences are MGHRA and YSYEKL. The CDR3 spans 22 residues. The CDR3 DNA is TGCGCCAGCAGCCTCAGGGGCATGCCGCTAGCGGGGGGGAAAGTAAGGACCGGGGAGCTGTTTTTT. It specifies CASSLRGMPLAGGKVRTGELFF.

The chain joins TRBV6-5 to TRBJ2-7; unclear D gene. The CDR3 is made up of 12 amino acids. V lost 6 bases, J lost 7 bases, and 13 bases lay in between. The germline CDR1 and CDR2 sequences are MNHEY and SVGAGI. The CDR3 region has the DNA TGTGCCAGCAGCGACAAAATAGGAGAGCAGTACTTC. Its translation: CASSDKIGEQYF.

The V gene is TRBV12-3 or TRBV12-4, the J gene TRBJ1-5; D gene unclear. V was cut by 8 bases and J by 4 bases, with 9 bases left in between. The CDR3 is made up of 12 amino acids. The CDR3 region is CASCSGNQPQHF. The CDR3 DNA reads TGTGCCAGCTGTTCGGGAAATCAGCCCCAGCATTTT.

The gene calls are TRBV5-3 and TRBJ2-7; weak D call: TRBD1 (6 bases). TRBV5-3 qualifies as an ORF whose function is uncertain. V shed 3 bases and J shed 0 bases, with 10 bases lying between them. The CDR3 runs 14 residues. The CDR3 loop is CARSWTAHSYEQYF. In nucleotides, the CDR3 is TGTGCCAGAAGCTGGACAGCACACTCCTACGAGCAGTACTTC.

The gene calls are TRBV6-5 and TRBJ2-2, with 7 bases lining up with TRBD1. Germline CDR1 is MNHEY and CDR2 is SVGAGI. This CDR3 has 15 amino acids. The V segment lost 6 bases and the J segment 0 bases; nucleotides outside the gene matches: 4. The CDR3 DNA sequence: TGTGCCAGCAGCCCGACAGGGACGAACACCGGGGAGCTGTTTTTT. This translates into CASSPTGTNTGELFF.

J is TRBJ1-1 and V is TRBV13, with D uncertain. This CDR3 is 14 amino acids long. Per germline, CDR1 PRHDT and CDR2 FYEKMQ (reference sequence). V dropped 2 bases and J dropped 6 bases, with 13 bases sitting between them. The DNA for the CDR3 is TGTGCCAGCAGCTTAACCCCAGGTGTCGCTGAAGCTTTCTTT. It yields the protein CASSLTPGVAEAFF.

The gene calls are TRBV5-1 and TRBJ2-1; D gene ambiguous. This CDR3 is 14 amino acids long. Trimming removed 4 bases from V and 5 bases from J, with 13 bases in between. Per germline, CDR1 SGHRS and CDR2 YFSETQ. The DNA for the CDR3 is TGCGCCAGCAGCCTGGGTGGCCTTAACAATGAGCAGTTCTTC. Amino acids: CASSLGGLNNEQFF.

This clone was detected only a few times. An end of the junction does not agree with germline; a read error may underlie this. CDR3 amino acids: CASSPRDRGYSNQPQHF. Written as DNA, the CDR3 is TGTGCTAGCAGCCCCCGGGACAGGGGATATAGCAATCAGCCCCAGCATTTT. This chain uses TRBV7-7 with TRBJ1-5, with 10 bases fitting TRBD1. CDR3 length: 17 amino acids. CDR1 is SSHAT, CDR2 FNYEAQ, per germline (reference sequence).

The chain recombines TRBV29-1 with TRBJ1-1; D uncertain. The germline gives CDR1 SQVTM, CDR2 ANQGSEA. The CDR3 length is 14 residues. V was cut by 3 bases and J by 3 bases, with 14 bases left in between. The DNA for the CDR3 is TGCAGCGTTGACCTAAGATTCTCGGACACTGAAGCTTTCTTT. Translation: CSVDLRFSDTEAFF.

The chain carries TRBV4-1 and TRBJ2-7; 7 bases agree with TRBD2. This CDR3 region has 16 residues. V lost 0 bases and J lost 2; bases outside the gene matches: 7. Per the germline V gene, CDR1 is MGHRA and CDR2 is YSYEKL. CDR3 loop: CASSQDASGDAYEQYF. In DNA form, the CDR3 reads TGCGCCAGCAGCCAAGATGCCAGCGGGGATGCCTACGAGCAGTACTTC.

This clone was seen only once. The chain carries TRBV12-3 or TRBV12-4 and TRBJ2-5; no definite D call. Trimming took 2 bases from V and 5 from J, leaving 6 bases between them. The CDR3 loop spans 12 amino acids. The CDR3 coding sequence is TGTGCCAGCAGTTTAAATCGGGAGACCCAGTACTTC. Amino acid sequence: CASSLNRETQYF.

The chain carries TRBV6-5 and TRBJ1-1; 9 bases align to TRBD1. The trim removed 2 bases at V and 4 bases at J, leaving 5 bases unmatched. The CDR3 runs 15 residues. The V gene's germline CDR1 is MNHEY and CDR2 SVGAGI. CDR3 nucleotide sequence: TGTGCCAGCAGTTACCGGACAGGGGCGGGCACTGAAGCTTTCTTT. This translates into CASSYRTGAGTEAFF.

V gene TRBV9 combines with J gene TRBJ1-1, with 9 nucleotides matching TRBD1. Trimming took 0 bases from V and 7 from J; bases not matched to a gene: 7. There are 15 residues in the CDR3. The germline V gene encodes CDR1 SGDLS and CDR2 YYNGEE. Here the CDR3 reads CASSVGGTGNLEAFF. In DNA, the CDR3 is TGTGCCAGCAGCGTAGGAGGGACAGGGAATCTTGAAGCTTTCTTT.